The clone carrying this TCR beta chain appeared many times. In the study's own analysis: Nucleated cell counts were estimated from reference gene primer amplification. TCRdb's table, derived via immunoSEQ multiplex PCR, lists solely in-frame clones and lacks some. That table supplies the V and J calls and clone size; D and trimming were determined from the DNA. The sample consists of about 190,000 clones, about 82% of them appearing once. This sample is drawn from a study of blood T cell repertoires in COVID-19. The V and J ends lost 4 bases and 7 bases, in that order; junction bases with no gene match: 4. In germline, CDR1 is SEHNR, CDR2 FQNEAQ (reference sequence). The CDR3 is made up of 14 amino acids. Assignment of participants to cohorts was predicated upon participant-reported clinical history.

The sequence came from a woman in her 30s who had recovered from COVID-19. The V call is TRBV7-9, the J call TRBJ1-2; 12 positions match TRBD1. The sample comprised PBMCs or T cells enriched from blood (not recorded which). In DNA form, the CDR3 reads TGTGCCAGCAGCTCAGGGACAGGGGGCTTTGGCTACACCTTC. Translating gives CASSSGTGGFGYTF.